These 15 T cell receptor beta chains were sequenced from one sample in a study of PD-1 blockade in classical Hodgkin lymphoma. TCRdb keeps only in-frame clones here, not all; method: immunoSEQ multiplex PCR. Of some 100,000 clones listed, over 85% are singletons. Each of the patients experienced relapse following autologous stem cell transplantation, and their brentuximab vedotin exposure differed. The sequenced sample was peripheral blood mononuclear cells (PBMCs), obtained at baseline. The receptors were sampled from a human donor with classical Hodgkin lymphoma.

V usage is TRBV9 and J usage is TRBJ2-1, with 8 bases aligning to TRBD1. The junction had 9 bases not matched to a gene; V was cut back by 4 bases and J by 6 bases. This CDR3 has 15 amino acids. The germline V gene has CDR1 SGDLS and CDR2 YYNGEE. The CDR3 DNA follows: TGTGCCAGCAGCTCATACTTTACAGGGGGCAATGAGCAGTTCTTC. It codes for CASSSYFTGGNEQFF.

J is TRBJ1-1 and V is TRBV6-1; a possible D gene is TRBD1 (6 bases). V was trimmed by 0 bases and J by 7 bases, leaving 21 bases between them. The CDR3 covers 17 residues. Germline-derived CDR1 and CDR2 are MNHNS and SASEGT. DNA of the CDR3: TGTGCCAGCAGTGAAGCCCCGGTCATCACAGGGTACGATGAAGCTTTCTTT. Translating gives CASSEAPVITGYDEAFF.

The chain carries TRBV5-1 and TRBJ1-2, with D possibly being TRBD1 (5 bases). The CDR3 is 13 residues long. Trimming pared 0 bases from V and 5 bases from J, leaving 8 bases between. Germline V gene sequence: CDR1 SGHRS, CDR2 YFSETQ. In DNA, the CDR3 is TGCGCCAGCAGCTTGGGAGGGGTATATGGCTACACCTTC. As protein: CASSLGGVYGYTF.

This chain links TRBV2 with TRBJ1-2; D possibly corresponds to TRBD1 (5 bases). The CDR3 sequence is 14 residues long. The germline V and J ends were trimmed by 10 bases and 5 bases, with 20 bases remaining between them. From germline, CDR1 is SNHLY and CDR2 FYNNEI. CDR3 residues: CATSWEGEGYGYTF. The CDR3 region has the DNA TGTGCCACCAGCTGGGAAGGGGAGGGATATGGCTACACCTTC.

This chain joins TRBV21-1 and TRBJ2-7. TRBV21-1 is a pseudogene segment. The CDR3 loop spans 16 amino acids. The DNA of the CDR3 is TGTGCCAGCAGCAAAGAGGGGAGGGGGCCAACCTACGAGCAGTACTTC. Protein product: CASSKEGRGPTYEQYF.

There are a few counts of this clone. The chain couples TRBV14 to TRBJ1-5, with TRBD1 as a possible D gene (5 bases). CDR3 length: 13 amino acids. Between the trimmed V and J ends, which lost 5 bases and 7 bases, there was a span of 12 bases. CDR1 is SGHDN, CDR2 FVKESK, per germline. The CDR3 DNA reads TGTGCCAGCAGCTACGGGGGGGACCAGCCCCAGCATTTT. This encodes CASSYGGDQPQHF.

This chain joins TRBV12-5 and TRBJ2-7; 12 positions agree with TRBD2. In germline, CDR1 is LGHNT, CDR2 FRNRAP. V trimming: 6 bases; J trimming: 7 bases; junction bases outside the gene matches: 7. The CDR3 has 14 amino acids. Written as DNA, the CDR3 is TGTGCTAGTGGGCTAGCGGGAGGGCGTCGGGAGCAGTACTTC. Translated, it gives CASGLAGGRREQYF.

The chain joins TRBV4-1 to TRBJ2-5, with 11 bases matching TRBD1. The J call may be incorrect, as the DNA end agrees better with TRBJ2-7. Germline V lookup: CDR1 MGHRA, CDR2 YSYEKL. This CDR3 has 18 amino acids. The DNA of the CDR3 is TGCGCCAGCAGCCAAGAAGGAACACCGGGACAGGGGGTTTACGAGCAGTACTTC. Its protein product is CASSQEGTPGQGVYEQYF.

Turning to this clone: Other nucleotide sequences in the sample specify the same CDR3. CDR3: CASSPRGPDTQYF. CDR3 bases: TGTGCCAGCAGCCCCCGGGGCCCAGATACGCAGTATTTT. The chain combines TRBV7-9 with TRBJ2-3; D may be TRBD1 or TRBD2 (5 bases each). This CDR3 is 13 amino acids long. V dropped 5 bases and J dropped 4 bases, with 10 bases sitting between them. Germline values: CDR1 SEHNR, CDR2 FQNEAQ (reference sequence).

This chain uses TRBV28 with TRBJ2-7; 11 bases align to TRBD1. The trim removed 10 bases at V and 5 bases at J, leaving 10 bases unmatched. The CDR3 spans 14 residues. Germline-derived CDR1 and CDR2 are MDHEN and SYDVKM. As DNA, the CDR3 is TGTGCCACTATGGACGGACAGGGGGCCCACGAGCAGTACTTC. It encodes CATMDGQGAHEQYF.

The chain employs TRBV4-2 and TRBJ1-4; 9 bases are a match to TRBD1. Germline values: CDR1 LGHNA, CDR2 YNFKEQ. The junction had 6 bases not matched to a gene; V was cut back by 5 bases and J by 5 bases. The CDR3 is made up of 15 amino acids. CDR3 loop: CASSSPDRGNEKLFF. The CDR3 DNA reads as TGTGCCAGCAGCTCCCCGGACAGGGGAAATGAAAAACTGTTTTTT.

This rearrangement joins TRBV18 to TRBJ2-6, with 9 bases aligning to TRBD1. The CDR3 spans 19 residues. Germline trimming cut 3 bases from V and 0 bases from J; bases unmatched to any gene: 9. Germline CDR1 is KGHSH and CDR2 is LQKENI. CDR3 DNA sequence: TGTGCCAGCTCACCTCCCCGACAGGGGGGAATCTCTGGGGCCAACGTCCTGACTTTC. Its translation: CASSPPRQGGISGANVLTF. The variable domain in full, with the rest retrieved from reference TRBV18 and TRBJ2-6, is NAGVMQNPRHLVRRRGQEARLRCSPMKGHSHVYWYRQLPEEGLKFMVYLQKENIIDESGMPKERFSAEFPKEGPSILRIQQVVRGDSAAYFCASSPPRQGGISGANVLTFGAGSRLTVL.

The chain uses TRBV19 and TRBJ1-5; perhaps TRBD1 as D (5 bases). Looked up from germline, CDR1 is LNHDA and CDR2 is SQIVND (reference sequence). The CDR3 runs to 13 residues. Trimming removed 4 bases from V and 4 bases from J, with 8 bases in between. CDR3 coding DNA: TGTGCCAGTAGTAGGGACGGTAATCAGCCCCAGCATTTT. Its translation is CASSRDGNQPQHF.

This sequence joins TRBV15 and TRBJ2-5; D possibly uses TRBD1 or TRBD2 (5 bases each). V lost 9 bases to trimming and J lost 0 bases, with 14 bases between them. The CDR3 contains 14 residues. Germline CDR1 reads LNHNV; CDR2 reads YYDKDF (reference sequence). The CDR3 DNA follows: TGTGCCACAGGTCTTGGGGACCACCAAGAGACCCAGTACTTC. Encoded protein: CATGLGDHQETQYF.

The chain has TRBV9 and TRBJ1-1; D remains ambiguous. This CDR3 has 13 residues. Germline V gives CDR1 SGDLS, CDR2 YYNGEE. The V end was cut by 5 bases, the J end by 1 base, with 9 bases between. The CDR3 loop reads CASRSSGNTEAFF. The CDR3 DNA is TGTGCCAGCAGGAGTAGCGGGAACACTGAAGCTTTCTTT.